The next 24 T cell receptor beta chains were all read from a single sample in a study of shared clonotypes between healthy human individuals. Repertoires were generated with immunoSEQ multiplex PCR, while TCRdb's copy carries only in-frame clones and drops some. This table has 400,000 to 550,000 clones, less than 80% appearing once. Material: PBMCs. Source of these receptors: a woman between 35 and 50 years old in good health. Some clones in this sample may be carry-over from other donors' samples.

In nucleotides, the CDR3 is TGTGCCAGCAGTGAGGGCCCGGCAGGGGAAGAGACCCAGTACTTC. As protein: CASSEGPAGEETQYF. This rearrangement joins TRBV2 to TRBJ2-5, with a tentative D call TRBD1 (6 bases). CDR3 size: 15 residues. Germline CDR1 is SNHLY and CDR2 is FYNNEI. Trimming pared 3 bases from V and 3 bases from J, leaving 14 bases between.

This chain's CDR3 is CASSLFPGRGIYEQYF. CDR3 in DNA: TGTGCCAGCAGCTTATTTCCGGGGAGAGGAATCTACGAGCAGTACTTC. The chain employs TRBV7-9 and TRBJ2-7; a possible D gene is TRBD2 (5 bases). This CDR3 spans 16 amino acids. Germline V gene lookup returns CDR1 SEHNR and CDR2 FQNEAQ (reference sequence). Trimming took off 2 bases at V and 3 bases at J, with 17 bases between the two ends. Supplemented by reference TRBV7-9 and TRBJ2-7, the full variable domain reads DTGVSQNPRHKITKRGQNVTFRCDPISEHNRLYWYRQTLGQGPEFLTYFQNEAQLEKSRLLSDRFSAERPKGSFSTLEIQRTEQGDSAMYLCASSLFPGRGIYEQYFGPGTRLTVT.

The rearrangement joins TRBV18 to TRBJ2-4, with D perhaps assigned TRBD1 or TRBD2 (5 bases each). The CDR3 is 13 amino acids. Germline CDR1 reads KGHSH; CDR2 reads LQKENI. Trimming shortened V by 1 base and J by 8 bases, and 9 bases separated the two germline ends. CDR3 coding DNA: TGTGCCAGCTCACCACAGGGGAGCGACATTCAGTACTTC. Residues: CASSPQGSDIQYF.

This rearrangement joins TRBV6-5 to TRBJ2-7; D is uncertain. Trimming stripped 0 bases from V and 9 bases from J, with 15 bases between. The CDR3 spans 14 residues. Germline V gene data show CDR1 as MNHEY and CDR2 as SVGAGI. CDR3 DNA: TGTGCCAGCAGTTACTCTCCGGACGTCCCCCGGCAGTACTTC. It specifies CASSYSPDVPRQYF.

The chain recombines TRBV19 with TRBJ1-1; D is perhaps TRBD1 (6 bases). The germline V and J ends were trimmed by 2 bases and 3 bases, with 13 bases remaining between them. The CDR3 sequence is 15 residues long. Germline V gives CDR1 LNHDA, CDR2 SQIVND (reference sequence). The CDR3 region is CASSIPPGADTEAFF. The CDR3 DNA reads as TGTGCCAGTAGTATACCCCCAGGGGCGGACACTGAAGCTTTCTTT.

The rearrangement links TRBV7-2 to TRBJ2-1; no reliable D call. There are 15 residues in the CDR3. In germline, CDR1 is SGHTA, CDR2 FQGNSA. V was pared by 2 bases and J by 7 bases, with 15 bases between. CDR3 bases: TGTGCCAGCAGCTTAACCTACCCTCCTATGAATGAGCAGTTCTTC. This gives the protein CASSLTYPPMNEQFF. Variable domain in full (rest from reference TRBV7-2 and TRBJ2-1): GAGVSQSPSNKVTEKGKDVELRCDPISGHTALYWYRQSLGQGLEFLIYFQGNSAPDKSGLPSDRFSAERTGGSVSTLTIQRTQQEDSAVYLCASSLTYPPMNEQFFGPGTRLTVL.

The genes are TRBV7-2 and TRBJ2-1; D is perhaps TRBD1 (5 bases). The CDR3 has 14 residues. Trimming shortened V by 0 bases and J by 6 bases, and 9 bases separated the two germline ends. CDR1 is SGHTA, CDR2 FQGNSA, per germline. This CDR3 is CASSLARQSNEQFF. The CDR3 DNA reads as TGTGCCAGCAGCTTAGCGAGACAGAGCAATGAGCAGTTCTTC.

CDR3 sequence: CASSEGLAGTYEQYF. CDR3 bases: TGTGCCAGCAGCGAAGGACTAGCGGGAACCTACGAGCAGTACTTC. The chain uses TRBV9 and TRBJ2-7; 12 bases match TRBD2. The CDR3 is 15 amino acids. V lost 3 bases and J lost 2; bases outside the gene matches: 3. Looked up from germline, CDR1 is SGDLS and CDR2 is YYNGEE.

This clone has at least ten counts. This rearrangement joins TRBV2 to TRBJ1-5, with 9 bases aligning to TRBD1. This CDR3 region has 14 residues. V gave up 5 bases and J gave up 5 bases; unmatched junction bases: 4. Germline values: CDR1 SNHLY, CDR2 FYNNEI. CDR3 sequence (DNA): TGTGCCAGCAGTCCTGACAGGGGGTATCAGCCCCAGCATTTT. Amino acids: CASSPDRGYQPQHF.

The V gene is TRBV18, the J gene TRBJ1-5; the D gene is possibly TRBD1 (6 bases). Per the germline V gene, CDR1 is KGHSH and CDR2 is LQKENI. This CDR3 comprises 13 residues. V shed 6 bases and J shed 10 bases, with 16 bases lying between them. The CDR3 spells CASSDGQRNPQHF. The CDR3, as DNA: TGTGCCAGCTCGGACGGACAGCGCAATCCCCAGCATTTT.

This chain links TRBV10-3 with TRBJ2-1, with 9 bases matching TRBD1. Germline V CDR1 and CDR2: ENHRY, SYGVKD. The CDR3 sequence is 18 residues long. The J segment lost 2 bases and the V segment lost 6 bases, leaving 14 bases of the junction unmatched. The DNA for the CDR3 is TGTGCCATCAGGGGACAGGGCGAGATCTCAGGACCCTACAATGAGCAGTTCTTC. It specifies CAIRGQGEISGPYNEQFF.

The chain uses TRBV9 and TRBJ2-2; D gene ambiguous. Germline assignment: CDR1 SGDLS and CDR2 YYNGEE. V was pared by 0 bases and J by 6 bases, with 9 bases between. The CDR3 is 14 residues long. The CDR3 is CASSVVQESGELFF. CDR3 DNA: TGTGCCAGCAGCGTAGTTCAGGAGTCCGGGGAGCTGTTTTTT. Drawing the rest from reference TRBV9 and TRBJ2-2, the complete variable domain is DSGVTQTPKHLITATGQRVTLRCSPRSGDLSVYWYQQSLDQGLQFLIQYYNGEERAKGNILERFSAQQFPDLHSELNLSSLELGDSALYFCASSVVQESGELFFGEGSRLTVL.

The genes are TRBV5-5 and TRBJ1-2; 7 bases fit TRBD1. CDR1 and CDR2 from the germline V gene are SGHKS and YYEKEE (reference sequence). The CDR3 consists of 14 residues. The trim removed 4 bases at V and 6 bases at J, leaving 9 bases unmatched. CDR3 nucleotide sequence: TGTGCCAGCAGCCCCGGGAGGGGGCTACATGGCTACACCTTC. It yields the protein CASSPGRGLHGYTF.

The CDR3 here is CASSIGPLAYEQYF. The CDR3 nucleotides are TGTGCCAGCAGCATCGGACCGCTAGCCTACGAGCAGTACTTC. The V call is TRBV5-6, the J call TRBJ2-7, with D uncertain. The CDR3 is made up of 14 amino acids. Germline CDR1 is SGHDT and CDR2 is YYEEEE. Trimming removed 4 bases from V and 2 bases from J, with 13 bases in between.

The chain employs TRBV11-1 and TRBJ2-7, with 8 bases matching TRBD2. The CDR3 loop spans 16 amino acids. Germline V lookup: CDR1 SGHAT, CDR2 FQDESV (reference sequence). V was pared by 0 bases and J by 7 bases, with 11 bases of the junction left unmatched. CDR3 in amino acids: CASSLAKSGGPGEQYF. In nucleotides, the CDR3 is TGTGCCAGCAGCTTAGCGAAAAGCGGGGGCCCTGGGGAGCAGTACTTC.

Turning to this clone: Germline and junction disagree at one end, which may indicate a read error. The V call is TRBV20-1, the J call TRBJ2-1; 10 nucleotides align to TRBD2. This CDR3 region has 10 residues. Germline V gene data show CDR1 as DFQATT and CDR2 as SNEGSKA (reference sequence). The CDR3 DNA sequence: TGCAGTGCGTCTAGCGGGGGCTTGATCTTC. Amino acids: CSASSGGLIF.

The chain couples TRBV15 to TRBJ1-2, with D maybe TRBD1 (6 bases). V lost 0 bases and J lost 7, with 15 bases in between. Looked up from germline, CDR1 is LNHNV and CDR2 is YYDKDF (reference sequence). The CDR3 length is 15 residues. The CDR3 sequence: CATSRDGGGPFGYTF. The CDR3 bases are TGTGCCACCAGCAGAGATGGGGGGGGGCCCTTTGGCTACACCTTC.

The rearrangement uses TRBV28 and TRBJ1-2, with 11 positions matching TRBD1. The CDR3 is made up of 15 amino acids. V lost 4 bases, J lost 4 bases, and 5 bases stayed unmatched. The germline V gene encodes CDR1 MDHEN and CDR2 SYDVKM. The CDR3 loop reads CASSSSGTGGYGYTF. The CDR3 DNA reads TGTGCCAGCAGTTCCTCCGGGACAGGGGGCTATGGCTACACCTTC.

The chain is built from TRBV30 and TRBJ1-1, with 10 bases identical to TRBD1. Germline V gene data show CDR1 as GTSNPN and CDR2 as SVGIG (reference sequence). CDR3 size: 12 residues. V shed 5 bases, J shed 5 bases, and the junction held 2 bases outside the gene matches. The CDR3 DNA reads TGTGCCTGGGAGGACAGGGGGACTGAAGCTTTCTTT. This sequence encodes CAWEDRGTEAFF.

The chain joins TRBV6-5 to TRBJ1-1, with 11 bases lining up with TRBD1. Germline lookup yields CDR1 MNHEY and CDR2 SVGAGI. The CDR3 is 13 amino acids. V shed 7 bases, J shed 10 bases, and the junction held 8 bases outside the gene matches. CDR3 DNA sequence: TGTGCCAGCAATGGACAGGGGGCTACGGGAGCTTTCTTT. Translated, it gives CASNGQGATGAFF.

The rearrangement uses TRBV27 and TRBJ2-4; D uncertain. The length of the CDR3 is 16 residues. The germline gives CDR1 MNHEY, CDR2 SMNVEV (reference sequence). Trimming stripped 2 bases from V and 0 bases from J, with 11 bases between. CDR3 DNA sequence: TGTGCCAGCAGTTTAGTAACGGGCCTAGCCAAAAACATTCAGTACTTC. Encoded protein: CASSLVTGLAKNIQYF.

This clone is a singleton in its sample. CDR3: CASSLASRGRETQYF. The CDR3 DNA reads as TGTGCCAGCAGCTTAGCCAGCAGGGGGCGCGAGACCCAGTACTTC. The chain combines TRBV7-2 with TRBJ2-5, with TRBD1 identical over 8 bases. V was pared by 0 bases and J by 5 bases, with 5 bases of the junction left unmatched. Germline lookup yields CDR1 SGHTA and CDR2 FQGNSA. This CDR3 has 15 residues.

The gene calls are TRBV14 and TRBJ1-1; TRBD1 might be the D (5 bases). Looked up from germline, CDR1 is SGHDN and CDR2 is FVKESK. V was clipped by 4 bases and J by 7 bases, with 13 bases between them. The CDR3 is made up of 13 amino acids. The CDR3 sequence: CASSPGHLLEAFF. Here the CDR3 DNA reads TGTGCCAGCAGCCCCGGACACCTACTTGAAGCTTTCTTT.

V is TRBV5-1 and J is TRBJ2-5; 12 bases line up with TRBD2. Germline lookup yields CDR1 SGHRS and CDR2 YFSETQ. The CDR3 totals 17 residues. With 4 bases clipped from V and 1 base from J, the junction kept 8 bases outside the gene matches. The CDR3 nucleotides are TGCGCCAGCAGCCAAGCCTCACTAGCGGGGGGCCAAGAGACCCAGTACTTC. Its protein product is CASSQASLAGGQETQYF. The full variable domain, its missing parts supplied by reference TRBV5-1 and TRBJ2-5, is KAGVTQTPRYLIKTRGQQVTLSCSPISGHRSVSWYQQTPGQGLQFLFEYFSETQRNKGNFPGRFSGRQFSNSRSEMNVSTLELGDSALYLCASSQASLAGGQETQYFGPGTRLLVL.